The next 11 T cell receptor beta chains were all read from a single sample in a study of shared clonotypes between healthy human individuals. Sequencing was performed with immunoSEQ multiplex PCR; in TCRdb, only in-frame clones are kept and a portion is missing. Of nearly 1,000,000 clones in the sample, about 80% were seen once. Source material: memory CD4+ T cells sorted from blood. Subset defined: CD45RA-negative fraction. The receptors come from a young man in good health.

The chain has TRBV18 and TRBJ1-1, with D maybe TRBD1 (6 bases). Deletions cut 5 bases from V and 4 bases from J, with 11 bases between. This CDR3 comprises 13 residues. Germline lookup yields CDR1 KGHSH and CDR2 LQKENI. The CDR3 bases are TGTGCCAGCTCATACACAGGGACCACTGAAGCTTTCTTT. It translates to CASSYTGTTEAFF.

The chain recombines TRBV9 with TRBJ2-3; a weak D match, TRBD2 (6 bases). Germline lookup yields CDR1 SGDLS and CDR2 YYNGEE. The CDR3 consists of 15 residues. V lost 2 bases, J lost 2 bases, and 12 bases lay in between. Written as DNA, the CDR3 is TGTGCCAGCAGCGTGGCGGGACGCCACACAGATACGCAGTATTTT. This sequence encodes CASSVAGRHTDTQYF.

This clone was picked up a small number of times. For the CDR3, the DNA is TGTGCCAGCAGCTTGCCCCGACAGGGTACTGGGGCCAACGTCCTGACTTTC. Its translation is CASSLPRQGTGANVLTF. V usage is TRBV5-4 and J usage is TRBJ2-6; TRBD1 matches 7 bases. The CDR3 extends over 17 amino acids. Germline CDR1 reads SGHNT; CDR2 reads YYREEE (reference sequence). V lost 1 base, J lost 2 bases, and 6 bases stayed unmatched.

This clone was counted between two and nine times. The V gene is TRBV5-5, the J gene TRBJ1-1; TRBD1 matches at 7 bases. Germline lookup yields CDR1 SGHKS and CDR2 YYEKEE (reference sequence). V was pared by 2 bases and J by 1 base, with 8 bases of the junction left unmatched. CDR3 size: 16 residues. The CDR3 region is CASSFRRDSSNTEAFF. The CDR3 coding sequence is TGTGCCAGCAGCTTCCGTAGGGACAGTTCGAACACTGAAGCTTTCTTT.

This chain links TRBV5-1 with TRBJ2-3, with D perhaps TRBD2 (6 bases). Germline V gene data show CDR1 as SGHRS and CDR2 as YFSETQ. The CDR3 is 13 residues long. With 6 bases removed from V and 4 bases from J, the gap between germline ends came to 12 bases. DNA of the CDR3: TGCGCCAGCAACGAAGGGACTCCAGATACGCAGTATTTT. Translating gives CASNEGTPDTQYF.

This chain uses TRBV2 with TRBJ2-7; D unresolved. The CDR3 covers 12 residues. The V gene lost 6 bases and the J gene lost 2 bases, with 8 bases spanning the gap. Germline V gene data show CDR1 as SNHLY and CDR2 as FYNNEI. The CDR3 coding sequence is TGTGCCAGCAGGGGCAGTACCTACGAGCAGTACTTC. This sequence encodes CASRGSTYEQYF.

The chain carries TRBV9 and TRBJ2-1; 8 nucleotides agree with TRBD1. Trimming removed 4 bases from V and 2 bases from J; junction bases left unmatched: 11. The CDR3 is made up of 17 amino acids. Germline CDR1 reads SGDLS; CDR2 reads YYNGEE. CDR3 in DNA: TGTGCCAGCAGCCCAGGGGGCGGGGCCCCTACCTACAATGAGCAGTTCTTC. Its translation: CASSPGGGAPTYNEQFF.

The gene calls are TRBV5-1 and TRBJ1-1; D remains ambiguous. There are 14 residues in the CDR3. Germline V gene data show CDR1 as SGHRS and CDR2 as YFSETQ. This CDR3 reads CACALGAGNTEAFF. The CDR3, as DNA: TGCGCATGTGCCTTGGGTGCCGGGAACACTGAAGCTTTCTTT. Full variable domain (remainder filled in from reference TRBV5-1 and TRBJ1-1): KAGVTQTPRYLIKTRGQQVTLSCSPISGHRSVSWYQQTPGQGLQFLFEYFSETQRNKGNFPGRFSGRQFSNSRSEMNVSTLELGDSALYLCACALGAGNTEAFFGQGTRLTVV.

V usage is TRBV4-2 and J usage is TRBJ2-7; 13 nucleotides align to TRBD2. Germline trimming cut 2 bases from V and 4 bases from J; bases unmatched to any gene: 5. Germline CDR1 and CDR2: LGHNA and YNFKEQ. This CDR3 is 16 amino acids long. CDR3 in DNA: TGTGCCAGCAGCCAAACGGGACTAGCGGGGAGTTACGAGCAGTACTTC. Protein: CASSQTGLAGSYEQYF.

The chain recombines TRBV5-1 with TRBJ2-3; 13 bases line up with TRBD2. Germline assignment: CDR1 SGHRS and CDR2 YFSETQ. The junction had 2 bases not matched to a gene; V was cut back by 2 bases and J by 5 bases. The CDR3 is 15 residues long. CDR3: CASSLGLAGEDTQYF. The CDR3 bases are TGCGCCAGCAGCTTAGGACTAGCGGGGGAAGATACGCAGTATTTT. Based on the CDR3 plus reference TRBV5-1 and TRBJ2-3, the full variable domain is KAGVTQTPRYLIKTRGQQVTLSCSPISGHRSVSWYQQTPGQGLQFLFEYFSETQRNKGNFPGRFSGRQFSNSRSEMNVSTLELGDSALYLCASSLGLAGEDTQYFGPGTRLTVL.

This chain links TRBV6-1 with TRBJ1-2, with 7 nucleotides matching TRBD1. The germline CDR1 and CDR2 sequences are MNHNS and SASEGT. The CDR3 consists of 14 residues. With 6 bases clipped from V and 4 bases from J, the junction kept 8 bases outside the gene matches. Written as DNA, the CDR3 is TGTGCCAGCAGGGCGGGACAGAGCTTCTATGGCTACACCTTC. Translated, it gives CASRAGQSFYGYTF.